Listed below are T cell receptor beta chains from one sample, sequenced in a study of blood T cell repertoires in COVID-19. The table came from immunoSEQ multiplex PCR; TCRdb's copy has only in-frame clones and leaves some out. The table includes about 82,000 clones, around 83% detected once. Sample: peripheral blood. The source of these receptors is a woman aged 60-70 years with acute or convalescent COVID-19. Both conserved end residues are part of each CDR3. D genes are given only for firm matches. Only part of the rows carry a size: once, few, many, or a class if the clone is expanded.

abundance: NA; v_gene: TRBV6-6; d_gene: NA; j_gene: TRBJ2-7; CDR3nt: TGTGCCAGCAGTTACGTCCGGGATCTGGGCGAGCAGTACTTC; CDR3aa: CASSYVRDLGEQYF
abundance: NA; v_gene: TRBV7-2; d_gene: NA; j_gene: TRBJ2-7; CDR3nt: TGTGCCAGCAGCACCCGGCAGGGGGGCTACGAGCAGTACTTC; CDR3aa: CASSTRQGGYEQYF
abundance: NA; v_gene: TRBV3-1/TRBV3-2; d_gene: NA; j_gene: TRBJ1-6; CDR3nt: TGTGCCAGCAGCCTAACGGATAATTCACCCCTCCACTTT; CDR3aa: CASSLTDNSPLHF
abundance: NA; v_gene: TRBV2; d_gene: TRBD2; j_gene: TRBJ2-3; CDR3nt: TGTGCCAGCAGTGATGCGGGGGAGGGCACAGATACGCAGTATTTT; CDR3aa: CASSDAGEGTDTQYF
abundance: NA; v_gene: TRBV7-9; d_gene: TRBD1; j_gene: TRBJ2-4; CDR3nt: TGTGCCAGCAGCTTAGGACAGGGAATGGGCATTCAGTACTTC; CDR3aa: CASSLGQGMGIQYF
abundance: NA; v_gene: TRBV20-1; d_gene: NA; j_gene: TRBJ2-7; CDR3nt: TGCAGTGCTCGTGACCGGGACTTTCCCTTGTACGAGCAGTACTTC; CDR3aa: CSARDRDFPLYEQYF
abundance: NA; v_gene: TRBV3-1/TRBV3-2; d_gene: TRBD2; j_gene: TRBJ2-1; CDR3nt: TGTGCCAGCAGCCAAAGGGCGGGAGGTGGGGTGCAGTTCTTC; CDR3aa: CASSQRAGGGVQFF
abundance: NA; v_gene: TRBV6-2/TRBV6-3; d_gene: NA; j_gene: TRBJ1-1; CDR3nt: TGTGCCAGCAGTCCCCACAGGGAGGGGTACACTGAAGCTTTCTTT; CDR3aa: CASSPHREGYTEAFF
abundance: NA; v_gene: TRBV11-3; d_gene: NA; j_gene: TRBJ2-3; CDR3nt: TGTGCCAGCAGCTTACGGAGTGGCTCGTATAGCACAGATACGCAGTATTTT; CDR3aa: CASSLRSGSYSTDTQYF
abundance: NA; v_gene: TRBV19; d_gene: NA; j_gene: TRBJ1-2; CDR3nt: TGTACCAGTAGTATCCCGTCAGGAAGGGGTTATGGCTACACCTTC; CDR3aa: CTSSIPSGRGYGYTF
abundance: NA; v_gene: TRBV4-2; d_gene: NA; j_gene: TRBJ1-6; CDR3nt: TGTGCCAGCAGCCAAGTATGGGGCAATAATTCACCCCTCCACTTT; CDR3aa: CASSQVWGNNSPLHF
abundance: NA; v_gene: TRBV5-5; d_gene: NA; j_gene: TRBJ1-1; CDR3nt: TGTGCCAGCAGCTTGCAGGGATGGAACACTGAAGCTTTCTTT; CDR3aa: CASSLQGWNTEAFF
abundance: NA; v_gene: TRBV19; d_gene: TRBD2; j_gene: TRBJ2-4; CDR3nt: TGTGCCAGTAGTATTCAGGGGACTAGCGGGCCCAAAAACATTCAGTACTTC; CDR3aa: CASSIQGTSGPKNIQYF
abundance: NA; v_gene: TRBV5-6; d_gene: TRBD1; j_gene: TRBJ1-1; CDR3nt: TGTGCCAGCAGCGGATGGGGAACAGGGGGCACTGAAGCTTTCTTT; CDR3aa: CASSGWGTGGTEAFF
abundance: NA; v_gene: TRBV6-1; d_gene: NA; j_gene: TRBJ1-1; CDR3nt: TGTGCCAGCAGTGAAGCGCGCGGGGCAGCCACTGAAGCTTTCTTT; CDR3aa: CASSEARGAATEAFF
abundance: NA; v_gene: TRBV29-1; d_gene: TRBD2; j_gene: TRBJ2-3; CDR3nt: TGCAGCGTTCCGGGACTAGCGGGGGGACGATCTAGCACAGATACGCAGTATTTT; CDR3aa: CSVPGLAGGRSSTDTQYF
abundance: NA; v_gene: TRBV7-2; d_gene: NA; j_gene: TRBJ1-5; CDR3nt: TGTGCCAGCAGCTTACAGGTCCATAGCAATCAGCCCCAGCATTTT; CDR3aa: CASSLQVHSNQPQHF
abundance: NA; v_gene: TRBV7-9; d_gene: TRBD1; j_gene: TRBJ1-4; CDR3nt: TGTGCCAGCAGCTCGGACAGGGGAGTTAGTGAAAAACTGTTTTTT; CDR3aa: CASSSDRGVSEKLFF
abundance: NA; v_gene: TRBV24-1; d_gene: TRBD1; j_gene: TRBJ1-5; CDR3nt: TGTGCCACCGTCTTAAGGGGGCGAGAGGCGAGCAATCAGCCCCAGCATTTT; CDR3aa: CATVLRGREASNQPQHF
abundance: NA; v_gene: TRBV3-1/TRBV3-2; d_gene: TRBD1; j_gene: TRBJ2-1; CDR3nt: TGTGCCAGCGCAAATGGACAGGGTGCCTACAATGAGCAGTTCTTC; CDR3aa: CASANGQGAYNEQFF
abundance: NA; v_gene: TRBV3-1/TRBV3-2; d_gene: NA; j_gene: TRBJ1-1; CDR3nt: TGTGCCAGCAGCCTCGGGGTATCCTTGAACACTGAAGCTTTCTTT; CDR3aa: CASSLGVSLNTEAFF
abundance: NA; v_gene: TRBV12-3/TRBV12-4; d_gene: NA; j_gene: TRBJ1-1; CDR3nt: TGTGCCAGCATGCCCGAGATGAATACTGAAGCTTTCTTT; CDR3aa: CASMPEMNTEAFF
abundance: NA; v_gene: TRBV12-3/TRBV12-4; d_gene: TRBD1; j_gene: TRBJ2-3; CDR3nt: TGTGCCAGCAGTTTAACCCGGCCGGGACAGGGGTATTTT; CDR3aa: CASSLTRPGQGYF
abundance: NA; v_gene: TRBV7-2; d_gene: TRBD2; j_gene: TRBJ2-7; CDR3nt: TGTGCCAGCAGCTTAGCCTCCGGACTAGCGGGGTCCTACGAGCAGTACTTC; CDR3aa: CASSLASGLAGSYEQYF
abundance: NA; v_gene: TRBV5-4; d_gene: TRBD2; j_gene: TRBJ2-3; CDR3nt: TGTGCCAGCAGCTTGAGCGGGGCTAGCACAGATACGCAGTATTTT; CDR3aa: CASSLSGASTDTQYF
abundance: NA; v_gene: TRBV4-2; d_gene: TRBD2; j_gene: TRBJ2-1; CDR3nt: TGTGCCAGCAGCCAAGGATGGGGGGGCTCCTACAATGAGCAGTTCTTC; CDR3aa: CASSQGWGGSYNEQFF
abundance: once; v_gene: TRBV6-5; d_gene: TRBD1; j_gene: TRBJ1-1; CDR3nt: TGTGCCAGCAGTTTCGGACAGGGGTGGACTGAAGCTTTCTTT; CDR3aa: CASSFGQGWTEAFF
abundance: once; v_gene: TRBV5-1; d_gene: NA; j_gene: TRBJ1-2; CDR3nt: TGCGCCAGCACCTCGGAGGGTATCGGGAACTATGGCTACACCTTC; CDR3aa: CASTSEGIGNYGYTF
abundance: once; v_gene: TRBV4-3; d_gene: TRBD2; j_gene: TRBJ2-3; CDR3nt: TGCGCCAGCAGCCACCAGACTAGCGGGACAAGCACAGATACGCAGTATTTT; CDR3aa: CASSHQTSGTSTDTQYF
abundance: NA; v_gene: TRBV6-1; d_gene: NA; j_gene: TRBJ1-2; CDR3nt: TGTGCCAGCAGTGAGAAAGGGCAGGGGAACTATGGCTACACCTTC; CDR3aa: CASSEKGQGNYGYTF
abundance: NA; v_gene: TRBV30; d_gene: NA; j_gene: TRBJ1-2; CDR3nt: TGTGCCTGGAGTGCACAACATGTTGGCTACACCTTC; CDR3aa: CAWSAQHVGYTF
abundance: NA; v_gene: TRBV11-2; d_gene: TRBD1; j_gene: TRBJ1-5; CDR3nt: TGTGCCAGCAGCTCGTCCGGGACAGGGATTCAGCCCCAGCATTTT; CDR3aa: CASSSSGTGIQPQHF
abundance: NA; v_gene: TRBV9; d_gene: NA; j_gene: TRBJ1-1; CDR3nt: TGTGCCAGCAGCATTAGTCCGGACACTGAAGCTTTCTTT; CDR3aa: CASSISPDTEAFF
abundance: many; v_gene: TRBV7-9; d_gene: TRBD2; j_gene: TRBJ2-5; CDR3nt: TGTGCCAGCAGCTTAAGTCAAAGCGGGGGGGCCGAAGAGACCCAGTACTTC; CDR3aa: CASSLSQSGGAEETQYF
abundance: NA; v_gene: TRBV6-5; d_gene: NA; j_gene: TRBJ1-2; CDR3nt: TGTGCCAGCAGCGTGACAGGCTATGGCTACACCTTC; CDR3aa: CASSVTGYGYTF
abundance: NA; v_gene: TRBV7-3; d_gene: TRBD1; j_gene: TRBJ1-1; CDR3nt: TGTGCCAGCAGCCTGGAGGGACAGCGGATGACTGAAGCTTTCTTT; CDR3aa: CASSLEGQRMTEAFF
abundance: few; v_gene: TRBV6-5; d_gene: TRBD1; j_gene: TRBJ2-1; CDR3nt: TGTGCCAGCAGTTGGCTCAGGGGGCGCAATGAGCAGTTCTTC; CDR3aa: CASSWLRGRNEQFF
abundance: NA; v_gene: TRBV7-2; d_gene: TRBD1; j_gene: TRBJ1-6; CDR3nt: TGTGCCAGCAGCCCCCGGACAGGCGATAATTCACCCCTCCACTTT; CDR3aa: CASSPRTGDNSPLHF
abundance: NA; v_gene: TRBV7-2; d_gene: NA; j_gene: TRBJ1-2; CDR3nt: TGTGCCAGCAGCTTAGGCAGGGGCGTTGACTATGGCTACACCTTC; CDR3aa: CASSLGRGVDYGYTF
abundance: NA; v_gene: TRBV15; d_gene: TRBD1; j_gene: TRBJ2-5; CDR3nt: TGTGCCACCAGCAGAGAAAAACGTAACAGGGGAGAGACCCAGTACTTC; CDR3aa: CATSREKRNRGETQYF
abundance: NA; v_gene: TRBV5-6; d_gene: TRBD1; j_gene: TRBJ1-5; CDR3nt: TGTGCCAGCAGCAGATTAGCCGGGACAGGGGGGAGCAATCAGCCCCAGCATTTT; CDR3aa: CASSRLAGTGGSNQPQHF
abundance: once; v_gene: TRBV2; d_gene: TRBD1; j_gene: TRBJ2-3; CDR3nt: TGTGCCAGCGGACAGGGGGTAGATACGCAGTATTTT; CDR3aa: CASGQGVDTQYF
abundance: NA; v_gene: TRBV6-5; d_gene: NA; j_gene: TRBJ2-7; CDR3nt: TGTGCCAGCAGTTATGAGGACGGGGGTTACGAGCAGTACTTC; CDR3aa: CASSYEDGGYEQYF
abundance: NA; v_gene: TRBV5-1; d_gene: NA; j_gene: TRBJ1-4; CDR3nt: TGCGCCAGCAGCTTACAGGGAGAAATCGAAAAACTGTTTTTT; CDR3aa: CASSLQGEIEKLFF
abundance: NA; v_gene: TRBV20-1; d_gene: NA; j_gene: TRBJ2-7; CDR3nt: TGCAGTGCCCAACTAAGCACCGAGCAGTACTTC; CDR3aa: CSAQLSTEQYF
abundance: NA; v_gene: TRBV11-2; d_gene: TRBD1; j_gene: TRBJ2-3; CDR3nt: TGTGCCAGCAGCTTAGGACAGGGGGTCGCAGATACGCAGTATTTT; CDR3aa: CASSLGQGVADTQYF
abundance: few; v_gene: TRBV3-1/TRBV3-2; d_gene: NA; j_gene: TRBJ1-4; CDR3nt: TGTGCCAGCAGCCAAGGCAGAACAGAAAAACTGTTTTTT; CDR3aa: CASSQGRTEKLFF
abundance: NA; v_gene: TRBV2; d_gene: TRBD1; j_gene: TRBJ1-1; CDR3nt: TGTGCCAGCATCCGACGACAGGGGGCTGGCCTTAGAGCTTTCTTT; CDR3aa: CASIRRQGAGLRAFF
abundance: NA; v_gene: TRBV11-3; d_gene: TRBD1; j_gene: TRBJ1-1; CDR3nt: TGTGCCAGCAGCTCAGGACAGGCTAACACTGAAGCTTTCTTT; CDR3aa: CASSSGQANTEAFF
abundance: NA; v_gene: TRBV5-6; d_gene: NA; j_gene: TRBJ2-1; CDR3nt: TGTGCCAGCAGCTTAGGACTTCGCAATGAGCAGTTCTTC; CDR3aa: CASSLGLRNEQFF
abundance: few; v_gene: TRBV6-5; d_gene: TRBD2; j_gene: TRBJ2-2; CDR3nt: TGTGCCAGCAGTTCCCAGCGGGGGGCCCGCACCGGGGAGCTGTTTTTT; CDR3aa: CASSSQRGARTGELFF
abundance: NA; v_gene: TRBV5-1; d_gene: TRBD1; j_gene: TRBJ1-6; CDR3nt: TGCGCCAGCACCACCCACCCTCCGGGACAGGGTGTGATGAATTCACCCCTCCACTTT; CDR3aa: CASTTHPPGQGVMNSPLHF
abundance: NA; v_gene: TRBV27; d_gene: NA; j_gene: TRBJ1-1; CDR3nt: TGTGCCAGCAGTTTATCGGCAGGAACGGTAGCTTTCTTT; CDR3aa: CASSLSAGTVAFF
abundance: NA; v_gene: TRBV29-1; d_gene: NA; j_gene: TRBJ1-1; CDR3nt: TGCAGCGTTGAAGGTTACCCGGGACACATGAACACTGAAGCTTTCTTT; CDR3aa: CSVEGYPGHMNTEAFF
abundance: once; v_gene: TRBV9; d_gene: NA; j_gene: TRBJ1-2; CDR3nt: TGTGCCAGCAGCGTAGCTGACAGCAACTATGGCTACACCTTC; CDR3aa: CASSVADSNYGYTF
abundance: NA; v_gene: TRBV12-3/TRBV12-4; d_gene: TRBD1; j_gene: TRBJ1-1; CDR3nt: TGTGCCAGCAAAGGGGGCTCCACTGAAGCTTTCTTT; CDR3aa: CASKGGSTEAFF
abundance: NA; v_gene: TRBV5-1; d_gene: NA; j_gene: TRBJ1-1; CDR3nt: TGCGCCAGCAGCTTGGAGGCGGACAAGAACACTGAAGCTTTCTTT; CDR3aa: CASSLEADKNTEAFF